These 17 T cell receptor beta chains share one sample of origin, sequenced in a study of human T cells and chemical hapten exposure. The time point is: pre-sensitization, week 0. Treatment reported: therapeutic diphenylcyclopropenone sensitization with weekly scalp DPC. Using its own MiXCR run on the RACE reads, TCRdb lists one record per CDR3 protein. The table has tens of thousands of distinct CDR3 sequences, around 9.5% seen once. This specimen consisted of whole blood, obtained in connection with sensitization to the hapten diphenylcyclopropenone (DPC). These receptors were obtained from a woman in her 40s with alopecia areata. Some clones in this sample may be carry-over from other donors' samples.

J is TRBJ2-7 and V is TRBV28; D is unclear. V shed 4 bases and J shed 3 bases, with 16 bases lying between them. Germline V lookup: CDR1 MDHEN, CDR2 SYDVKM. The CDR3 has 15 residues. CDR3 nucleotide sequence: TGTGCCAGCAGTTCAGGCGGCAGAGCCCTCTACGAGCAGTACTTC. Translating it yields CASSSGGRALYEQYF.

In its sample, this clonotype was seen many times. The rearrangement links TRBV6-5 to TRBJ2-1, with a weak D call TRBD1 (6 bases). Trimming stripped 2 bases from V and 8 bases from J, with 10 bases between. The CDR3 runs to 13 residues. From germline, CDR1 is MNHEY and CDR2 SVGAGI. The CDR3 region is CASSYQGIDEQFF. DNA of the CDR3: TGTGCCAGCAGTTACCAGGGGATCGATGAGCAGTTCTTC.

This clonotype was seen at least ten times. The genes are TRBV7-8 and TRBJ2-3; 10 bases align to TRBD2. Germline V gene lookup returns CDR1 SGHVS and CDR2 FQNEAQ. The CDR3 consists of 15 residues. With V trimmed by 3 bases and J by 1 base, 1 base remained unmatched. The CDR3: CASSFLAGGTDTQYF. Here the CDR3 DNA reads TGTGCCAGCAGCTTTCTAGCGGGGGGCACAGATACGCAGTATTTT.

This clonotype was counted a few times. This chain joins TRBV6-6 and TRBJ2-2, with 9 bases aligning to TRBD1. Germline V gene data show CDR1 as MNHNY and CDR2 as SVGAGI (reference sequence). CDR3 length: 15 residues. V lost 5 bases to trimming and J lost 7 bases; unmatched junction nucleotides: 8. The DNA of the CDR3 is TGTGCCAGCAGTCGACAGGGGGGAATGAACGGGGAGCTGTTTTTT. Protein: CASSRQGGMNGELFF.

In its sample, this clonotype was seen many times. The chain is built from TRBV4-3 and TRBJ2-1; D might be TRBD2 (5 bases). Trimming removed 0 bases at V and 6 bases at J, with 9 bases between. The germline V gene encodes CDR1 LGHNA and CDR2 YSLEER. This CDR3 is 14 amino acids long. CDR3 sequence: CASSQESRANEQFF. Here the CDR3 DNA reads TGCGCCAGCAGCCAAGAGTCGAGGGCCAATGAGCAGTTCTTC.

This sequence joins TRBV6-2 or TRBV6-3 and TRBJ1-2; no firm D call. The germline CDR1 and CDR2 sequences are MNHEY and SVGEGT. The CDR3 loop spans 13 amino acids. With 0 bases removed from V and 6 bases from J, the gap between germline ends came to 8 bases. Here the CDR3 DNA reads TGTGCCAGCAGTTACTCGTGGAGGGATGGCTACACCTTC. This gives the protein CASSYSWRDGYTF.

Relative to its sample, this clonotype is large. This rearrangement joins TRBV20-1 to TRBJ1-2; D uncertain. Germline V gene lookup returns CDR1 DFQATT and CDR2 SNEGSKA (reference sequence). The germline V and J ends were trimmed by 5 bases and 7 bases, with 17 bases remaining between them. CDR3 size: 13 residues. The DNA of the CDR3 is TGCAGTGCTCCCACGGAGCCGGGGTCTGGCTACACCTTC. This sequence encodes CSAPTEPGSGYTF.

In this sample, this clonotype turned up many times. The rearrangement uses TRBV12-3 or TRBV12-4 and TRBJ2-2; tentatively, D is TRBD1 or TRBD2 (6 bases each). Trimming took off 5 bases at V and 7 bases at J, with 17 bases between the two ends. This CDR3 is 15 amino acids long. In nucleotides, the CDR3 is TGTGCCAGCAGTCCTAGGGGGGATGAGGGCGGGGAGCTGTTTTTT. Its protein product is CASSPRGDEGGELFF.

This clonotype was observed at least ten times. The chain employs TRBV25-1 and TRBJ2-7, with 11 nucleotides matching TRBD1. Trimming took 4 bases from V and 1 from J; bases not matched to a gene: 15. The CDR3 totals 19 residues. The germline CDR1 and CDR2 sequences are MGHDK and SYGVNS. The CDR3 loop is CASSGHPDPGTGGSYEQYF. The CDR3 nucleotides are TGTGCCAGCAGTGGACACCCGGATCCTGGGACAGGGGGGTCCTACGAGCAGTACTTC.

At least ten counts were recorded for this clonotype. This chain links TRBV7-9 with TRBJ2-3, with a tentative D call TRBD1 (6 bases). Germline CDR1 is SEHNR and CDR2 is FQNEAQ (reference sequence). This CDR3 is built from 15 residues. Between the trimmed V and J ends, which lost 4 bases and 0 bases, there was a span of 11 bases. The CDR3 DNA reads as TGTGCCAGCAGCTCCCGAGGGGGTAGCACAGATACGCAGTATTTT. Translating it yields CASSSRGGSTDTQYF.

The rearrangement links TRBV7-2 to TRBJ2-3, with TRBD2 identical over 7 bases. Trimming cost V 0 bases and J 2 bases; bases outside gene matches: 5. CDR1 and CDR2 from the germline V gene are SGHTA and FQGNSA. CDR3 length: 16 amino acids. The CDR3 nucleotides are TGTGCCAGCAGCTTAGCGATGGGGACTACCACAGATACGCAGTATTTT. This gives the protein CASSLAMGTTTDTQYF.

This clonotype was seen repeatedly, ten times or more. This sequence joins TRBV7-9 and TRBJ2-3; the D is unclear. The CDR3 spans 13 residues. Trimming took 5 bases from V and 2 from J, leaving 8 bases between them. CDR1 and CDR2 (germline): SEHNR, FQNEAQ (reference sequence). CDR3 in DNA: TGTGCCAGCAGCAAGGAATACACAGATACGCAGTATTTT. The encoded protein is CASSKEYTDTQYF.

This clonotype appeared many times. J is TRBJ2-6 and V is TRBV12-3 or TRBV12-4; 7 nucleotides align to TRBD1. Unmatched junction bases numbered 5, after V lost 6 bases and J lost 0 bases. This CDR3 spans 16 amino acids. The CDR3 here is CASSQDRFSGANVLTF. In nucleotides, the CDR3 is TGTGCCAGCAGCCAGGACAGGTTCTCTGGGGCCAACGTCCTGACTTTC.

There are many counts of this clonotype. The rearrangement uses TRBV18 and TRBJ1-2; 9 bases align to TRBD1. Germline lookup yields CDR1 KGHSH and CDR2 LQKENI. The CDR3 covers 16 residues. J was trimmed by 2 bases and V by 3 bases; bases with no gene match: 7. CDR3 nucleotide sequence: TGTGCCAGCTCACCCTCCGGGACAGGGCTCAACTATGGCTACACCTTC. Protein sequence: CASSPSGTGLNYGYTF.

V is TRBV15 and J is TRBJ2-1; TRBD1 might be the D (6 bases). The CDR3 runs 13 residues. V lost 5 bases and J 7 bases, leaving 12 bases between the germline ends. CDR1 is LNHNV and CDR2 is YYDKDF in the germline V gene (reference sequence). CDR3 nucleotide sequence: TGTGCCACCAGCCTCCTGAGGGGGAATGAGCAGTTCTTC. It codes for CATSLLRGNEQFF.

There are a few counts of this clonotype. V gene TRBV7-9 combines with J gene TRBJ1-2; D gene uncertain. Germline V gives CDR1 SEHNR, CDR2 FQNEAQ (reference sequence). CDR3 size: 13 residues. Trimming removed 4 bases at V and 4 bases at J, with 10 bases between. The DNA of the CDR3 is TGTGCCAGCAGCTCCGGACCCGTCTATGGCTACACCTTC. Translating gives CASSSGPVYGYTF.

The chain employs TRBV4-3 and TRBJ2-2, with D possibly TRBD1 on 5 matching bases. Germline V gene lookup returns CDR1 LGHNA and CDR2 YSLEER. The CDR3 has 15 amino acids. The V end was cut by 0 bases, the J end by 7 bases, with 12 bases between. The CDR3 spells CASSQEGQGRGELFF. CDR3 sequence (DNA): TGCGCCAGCAGCCAAGAGGGTCAGGGTCGCGGGGAGCTGTTTTTT.